The text below deals with one T cell receptor (beta chain). Its antigen is unidentified. The CDR3 sequence is 15 residues long. Germline V gene data show CDR1 as MDHEN and CDR2 as SYDVKM. The J segment lost 7 bases and the V segment lost 5 bases, leaving 10 bases of the junction unmatched. The data are from a study of CD4 T cells in relation to SARS-CoV-2 and coronaviruses. The wider study: TCR beta CDR3s were sequenced after roughly nine-day antigen culture of PBMCs. The HLA restriction of the shared crossreactive spike epitopes was mapped.

Clones were sequenced by immunoSEQ multiplex PCR, and TCRdb holds only the in-frame ones, with some missing. The sample yields 41,000 or so clones, around 82% seen once. Naive and memory CD4+ T cells came from enriched cryopreserved PBMCs. Sorted naive or memory CD4+ cells met CEF peptides for 10 days. The source is an adult with COVID-19. The sequenced sample was naive CD4+ T cells from PBMCs, cultured in vitro. Subset meaning: naive CD4+ T cells isolated by negative enrichment. The V and J genes are TRBV28 and TRBJ2-2; 7 bases line up with TRBD1. CDR3 bases: TGTGCCAGCAGTAAGCCACAGGGGCGGATCGGGGAGCTGTTTTTT. This sequence encodes CASSKPQGRIGELFF.